Below are 22 T cell receptor beta chains sequenced from a single sample in a study of T cell clonotyping in hematopoietic cell transplantation. Clones were sequenced by immunoSEQ multiplex PCR, and TCRdb holds only the in-frame ones, with some missing. In the table there are some 6,000 clones, roughly 78% of which are singletons. The sample in question was peripheral blood mononuclear cells, obtained 180 days after allogeneic stem cell transplant. The receptors here all came from a male patient aged 70 to 79 who had an allogeneic stem cell transplant from an unrelated donor, so T cells may come from the graft donor. Some clones in this sample may be carry-over from other donors' samples.

The genes are TRBV9 and TRBJ1-1; a possible D gene is TRBD1 (5 bases). CDR1 and CDR2 (germline): SGDLS, YYNGEE. This CDR3 has 13 amino acids. Trimming removed 3 bases from V and 2 bases from J, with 8 bases in between. The CDR3 loop is CASSAGGNTEAFF. The DNA of the CDR3 is TGTGCCAGCAGCGCGGGGGGAAACACTGAAGCTTTCTTT.

The chain employs TRBV6-5 and TRBJ2-1; maybe TRBD1 (6 bases). CDR1 and CDR2 from the germline V gene are MNHEY and SVGAGI. There are 16 residues in the CDR3. V was cut by 2 bases and J by 5 bases, with 16 bases left in between. CDR3 sequence reads: CASSYMGAGQDNEQFF. DNA of the CDR3: TGTGCCAGCAGTTACATGGGGGCAGGGCAGGACAATGAGCAGTTCTTC.

This clone showed up just once. The rearrangement uses TRBV30 and TRBJ1-1; D gene uncertain. Germline V CDR1 and CDR2: GTSNPN, SVGIG (reference sequence). Trimming stripped 1 base from V and 8 bases from J, with 11 bases between. The CDR3 is made up of 12 amino acids. CDR3 sequence reads: CAWSGAEDEAFF. In DNA, the CDR3 is TGTGCCTGGAGTGGAGCAGAAGACGAAGCTTTCTTT.

The chain links TRBV4-2 to TRBJ2-2; 8 nucleotides line up with TRBD1. The CDR3 has 18 residues. Germline V gene sequence: CDR1 LGHNA, CDR2 YNFKEQ. Germline trimming cut 7 bases from V and 1 base from J; bases unmatched to any gene: 14. The chain's CDR3 is CASTHRGPGQVNTGELFF. The CDR3, as DNA: TGTGCCAGCACCCACCGAGGTCCGGGACAGGTGAACACCGGGGAGCTGTTTTTT.

The chain recombines TRBV2 with TRBJ1-5, with 7 nucleotides matching TRBD1. V shed 5 bases, J shed 6 bases, and the junction held 7 bases outside the gene matches. The CDR3 length is 14 residues. From germline, CDR1 is SNHLY and CDR2 FYNNEI. The CDR3 loop is CASSPTGDGQPQHF. The CDR3 DNA sequence: TGTGCCAGCAGTCCTACAGGGGACGGTCAGCCCCAGCATTTT.

CDR3 residues: CASSLGGTARGQPQHF. The CDR3 DNA reads TGTGCCAGCAGCTTGGGCGGGACAGCTCGTGGTCAGCCCCAGCATTTT. The chain uses TRBV7-2 and TRBJ1-5, with 7 bases aligning to TRBD1. Germline-derived CDR1 and CDR2 are SGHTA and FQGNSA. There are 16 residues in the CDR3. V was pared by 3 bases and J by 6 bases, with 11 bases of the junction left unmatched.

This rearrangement joins TRBV6-5 to TRBJ2-5; TRBD1 matches at 7 bases. The CDR3 covers 15 residues. The V gene's germline CDR1 is MNHEY and CDR2 SVGAGI. The junction had 12 bases not matched to a gene; V was cut back by 6 bases and J by 5 bases. The CDR3 reads CASRDLQGFRETQYF. The CDR3 region has the DNA TGTGCCAGCAGAGACTTACAGGGGTTTAGGGAGACCCAGTACTTC.

This clone was seen more than once but under ten times. The genes are TRBV27 and TRBJ1-3; D is unresolved. V was shortened by 0 bases and J by 4 bases, with 10 bases between the two germline ends. CDR1 and CDR2 (germline): MNHEY, SMNVEV (reference sequence). The CDR3 spans 15 residues. CDR3 loop: CASSLSEGRGNTIYF. CDR3 DNA: TGTGCCAGCAGTTTATCAGAGGGAAGGGGAAACACCATATATTTT.

The chain links TRBV28 to TRBJ1-2; 7 nucleotides align to TRBD1. V lost 1 base to trimming and J lost 3 bases; unmatched junction nucleotides: 8. This CDR3 is built from 16 residues. Germline-derived CDR1 and CDR2 are MDHEN and SYDVKM. The CDR3 sequence is CASSLFSTGTDYGYTF. For the CDR3, the DNA is TGTGCCAGCAGTTTATTTTCGACAGGGACGGACTATGGCTACACCTTC.

This clone was seen a few times. This chain links TRBV27 with TRBJ1-5; D is possibly TRBD1 (5 bases). Per germline, CDR1 MNHEY and CDR2 SMNVEV (reference sequence). The CDR3 loop spans 14 amino acids. Between the trimmed V and J ends, which lost 3 bases and 7 bases, there was a span of 13 bases. The CDR3 DNA is TGTGCCAGCAGTTTGTTGGGGGGGAAGCAGCCCCAGCATTTT. Translation: CASSLLGGKQPQHF.

This clone occurred a few times. The CDR3: CASSKVARGPDTQYF. As DNA, the CDR3 is TGTGCCAGCAGCAAGGTTGCGAGGGGCCCAGATACGCAGTATTTT. The chain recombines TRBV21-1 with TRBJ2-3. TRBV21-1 is listed as a pseudogene. The CDR3 has 15 residues.

V is TRBV5-6 and J is TRBJ1-2, with 8 positions matching TRBD1. The V and J ends lost 4 bases and 4 bases, in that order; junction bases with no gene match: 6. The CDR3 has 14 amino acids. Germline V gene lookup returns CDR1 SGHDT and CDR2 YYEEEE. The CDR3 DNA is TGTGCCAGCAGCCCGACAGGGGACCGCTATGGCTACACCTTC. Amino acid sequence: CASSPTGDRYGYTF.

The DNA for the CDR3 is TGTGCCAGCAGTTACGCCGGGTCATCCTACGAGCAGTACTTC. Encoded protein: CASSYAGSSYEQYF. The chain joins TRBV6-5 to TRBJ2-7, with D uncertain. Germline V gene sequence: CDR1 MNHEY, CDR2 SVGAGI. The CDR3 spans 14 residues. V was pared by 2 bases and J by 1 base, with 9 bases between.

The V gene is TRBV28, the J gene TRBJ1-5; TRBD1 is a possible D gene (6 bases). This CDR3 has 14 residues. Germline CDR1 MDHEN, CDR2 SYDVKM. Deletions cut 6 bases from V and 7 bases from J, with 16 bases between. This CDR3 reads CASSRSTGLQPQHF. CDR3 DNA sequence: TGTGCCAGCAGCCGAAGTACAGGGCTCCAGCCCCAGCATTTT.

V and J are TRBV5-3 and TRBJ1-2, with 11 bases lining up with TRBD1. TRBV5-3 is treated as an ORF (open reading frame) with a function not yet certain. The ends lost 8 bases at V and 8 bases at J; junction bases unmatched: 8. CDR3 size: 13 residues. In DNA form, the CDR3 reads TGTGCCAGCAGCGGACAGGGGGCCTACGGCTACACCTTC. Translating it yields CASSGQGAYGYTF.

The genes are TRBV14 and TRBJ1-2; possible D gene TRBD1, 5 bases. The germline V gene has CDR1 SGHDN and CDR2 FVKESK. There are 16 residues in the CDR3. V lost 4 bases, J lost 0 bases, and 15 bases lay in between. The CDR3 DNA reads TGTGCCAGCAGCCCGGGCGGGGGACGGCCTAACTATGGCTACACCTTC. Translating it yields CASSPGGGRPNYGYTF.

V and J are TRBV5-1 and TRBJ2-7; D is unresolved. The CDR3 sequence is 13 residues long. Germline-derived CDR1 and CDR2 are SGHRS and YFSETQ. V lost 4 bases and J 6 bases, leaving 14 bases between the germline ends. The CDR3 coding sequence is TGCGCCAGCAGCGTAGACTCCTCGGGCGAGCAGTACTTC. Its translation: CASSVDSSGEQYF.

V gene TRBV4-2 combines with J gene TRBJ2-2; D may correspond to TRBD1 or TRBD2 (5 bases each). Trimming took 4 bases from V and 6 from J, leaving 21 bases between them. This CDR3 has 17 residues. CDR1 and CDR2 from the germline V gene are LGHNA and YNFKEQ. The CDR3 region is CASSPPPGTGVSGELFF. CDR3 bases: TGTGCCAGCAGCCCCCCCCCAGGGACCGGAGTCTCCGGGGAGCTGTTTTTT.

The chain uses TRBV7-2 and TRBJ1-2; 7 bases align to TRBD1. This CDR3 region has 15 residues. V shed 1 base and J 4 bases; nucleotides not matched to a gene: 6. CDR1 is SGHTA and CDR2 is FQGNSA in the germline V gene. The CDR3 nucleotides read TGTGCCAGCAGCTTAGAGGTCCGGGACAGCTATGGCTACACCTTC. Its translation: CASSLEVRDSYGYTF.

This chain links TRBV21-1 with TRBJ2-7; TRBD1 is taken as the D call from the table, unchecked against the DNA. TRBV21-1 constitutes a pseudogene. The CDR3 runs 15 residues. This CDR3 reads CARYTRDKESYEQYF. The CDR3 DNA is TGTGCCAGATACACCCGGGACAAAGAATCCTACGAGCAGTACTTC.

V and J are TRBV29-1 and TRBJ2-1; 7 bases match TRBD2. The V segment lost 3 bases and the J segment 7 bases; nucleotides outside the gene matches: 15. Per the germline V gene, CDR1 is SQVTM and CDR2 is ANQGSEA. This CDR3 spans 16 amino acids. The CDR3 reads CSVEVGQGGNLNEQFF. The CDR3 coding sequence is TGCAGCGTTGAGGTGGGCCAGGGAGGGAATCTAAATGAGCAGTTCTTC.

The chain is built from TRBV7-2 and TRBJ2-1, with TRBD2 identical over 7 bases. There are 16 residues in the CDR3. Germline-derived CDR1 and CDR2 are SGHTA and FQGNSA. V lost 1 base to trimming and J lost 7 bases; unmatched junction nucleotides: 10. CDR3 residues: CASSLVVSGPVNEQFF. CDR3 coding DNA: TGTGCCAGCAGCTTAGTTGTTAGCGGGCCAGTTAATGAGCAGTTCTTC.